These 2 T cell receptor beta chains share one sample of origin, sequenced in a study of T cell changes during pregnancy in multiple sclerosis. Assay used: immunoSEQ multiplex PCR; TCRdb lists only in-frame clones, some missing. In the table there are around 95,000 clones, around 93% of which are singletons. The sample consisted of peripheral blood, taken after pregnancy. These receptors were collected from a female donor with multiple sclerosis, enrolled in a pregnancy study.

The chain employs TRBV9 and TRBJ2-2, with a weak D call TRBD1 (5 bases). The CDR3 totals 15 residues. Germline V CDR1 and CDR2: SGDLS, YYNGEE. Trimming removed 1 base at V and 4 bases at J, with 11 bases between. Here the CDR3 reads CASSVTDSTTGELFF. CDR3 DNA: TGTGCCAGCAGCGTAACTGACAGTACCACCGGGGAGCTGTTTTTT. Looking up the rest from reference TRBV9 and TRBJ2-2 gives the full variable domain: DSGVTQTPKHLITATGQRVTLRCSPRSGDLSVYWYQQSLDQGLQFLIQYYNGEERAKGNILERFSAQQFPDLHSELNLSSLELGDSALYFCASSVTDSTTGELFFGEGSRLTVL.

This clone was recorded a few times. The genes are TRBV5-1 and TRBJ1-1; D unclear. Germline V gene sequence: CDR1 SGHRS, CDR2 YFSETQ. V shed 5 bases and J shed 3 bases, with 8 bases lying between them. There are 12 residues in the CDR3. CDR3 loop: CASSTGYTEAFF. As DNA, the CDR3 is TGCGCCAGCAGTACCGGGTACACTGAAGCTTTCTTT.